This T cell receptor (beta chain) emerged from a study of cytomegalovirus exposure and HLA in healthy donors. Study-level findings and limits: Association with HLA alleles at 0.05 false discovery rate was found for 16,951 TCR beta sequences in a later analysis. Some TCR beta chains (roughly 150 of them) were listed as cytomegalovirus-associated. Several of the most significant clusters appeared linked to common viral pathogens, based on a later analysis. The authors judged a highly shared variant cluster likely a sequencing artifact.

The PCR had 60 Vbeta and 13 Jbeta primers. Some clones are missing from TCRdb's copy, which holds only in-frame ones; the method was immunoSEQ multiplex PCR. There are around 190,000 clones in the sample; 70% to 85% occur only once, and about 4.4% lies in the top ten. The germline V gene has CDR1 SGDLS and CDR2 YYNGEE. Germline trimming cut 3 bases from V and 6 bases from J; bases unmatched to any gene: 2. This CDR3 is 12 amino acids long. A single count supports this clone. Its antigen is not identified. The TCR was taken from a woman in her 30s in good health and CMV-seropositive. This sequence joins TRBV9 and TRBJ1-1; 7 bases are shared with TRBD1. The sample consisted of PBMCs. CDR3 sequence reads: CASSERGPEAFF. As DNA, the CDR3 is TGTGCCAGCAGCGAGAGGGGGCCTGAAGCTTTCTTT.